This T cell receptor beta chain was profiled in a study of cytomegalovirus exposure and HLA in healthy donors. Study background: Early on, a data release was issued that held 65 million to 100 million unique TCRs from HLA-typed donors. The study placed 80% to 85% of its approximately 360 genotyped donors in the Caucasian-associated ancestry cluster. Overall study results and limits: Several V segments, TRBV6-2 and TRBV6-3 among them, could not be told apart and were dropped.

V lost 5 bases to trimming and J lost 0 bases; unmatched junction nucleotides: 10. CDR3 length: 17 amino acids. The V gene's germline CDR1 is ENHRY and CDR2 SYGVKD. PCR involved 60 Vbeta and 13 Jbeta primers. Profiling relied on immunoSEQ multiplex PCR, and the TCRdb table lists in-frame clones only, not all of them. This sample has about 150,000 clones, with approximately 80% found just once. Healthy bone marrow donors made up the donor group. Comments on this clone: Its antigen remains unknown.

Sequencing was performed on PBMCs. V usage is TRBV10-3 and J usage is TRBJ1-3, with 7 positions matching TRBD1. This clonotype was sampled from a woman aged 40 to 50 in good health and CMV-seronegative. The CDR3 is CAISTRQGRDSGNTIYF. The CDR3, as DNA: TGTGCCATCAGTACAAGACAGGGTAGGGACTCTGGAAACACCATATATTTT.